Here is one TCR beta chain with its context. Using immunoSEQ multiplex PCR, the repertoire was profiled, and TCRdb retains in-frame clones only, with some absent. The table records roughly 69,000 clones, roughly four fifths of them present only once. The sample belongs to a study of blood T cell repertoires in COVID-19. Sequences were obtained from peripheral blood. This sequence was found in a human donor in a cohort sampled during active COVID-19.

CDR3 sequence: CASSLGRVGQPQHF. CDR3 nucleotides: TGTGCCAGCAGCTTGGGCAGGGTAGGTCAGCCCCAGCATTTT. The rearrangement uses TRBV5-6 and TRBJ1-5; weak D call: TRBD1 (5 bases). The CDR3 contains 14 residues. Germline loops: CDR1 SGHDT, CDR2 YYEEEE. V lost 0 bases and J lost 6, with 10 bases in between.